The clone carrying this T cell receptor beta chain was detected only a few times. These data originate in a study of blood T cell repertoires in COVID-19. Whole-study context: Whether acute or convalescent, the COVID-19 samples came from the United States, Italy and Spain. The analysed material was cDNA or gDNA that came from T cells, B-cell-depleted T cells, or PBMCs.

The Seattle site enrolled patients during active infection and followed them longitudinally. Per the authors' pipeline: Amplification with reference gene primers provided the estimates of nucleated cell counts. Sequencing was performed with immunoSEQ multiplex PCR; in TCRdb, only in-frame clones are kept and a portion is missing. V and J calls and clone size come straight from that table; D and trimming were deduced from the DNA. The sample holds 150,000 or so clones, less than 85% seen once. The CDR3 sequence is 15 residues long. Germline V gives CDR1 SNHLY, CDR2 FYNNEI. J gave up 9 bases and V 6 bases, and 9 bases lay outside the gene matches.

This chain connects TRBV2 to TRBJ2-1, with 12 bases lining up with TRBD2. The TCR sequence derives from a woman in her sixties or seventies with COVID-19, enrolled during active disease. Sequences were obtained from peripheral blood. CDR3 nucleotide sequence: TGTGCCAGCAGAGCTTCTAGCGGGAGGGCCCTTGAGCAGTTCTTC. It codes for CASRASSGRALEQFF.